These 7 T cell receptor beta chains were all obtained from the same sample, sequenced in a study of identical twins. MiXCR, run by TCRdb on the 5' RACE reads, gives a single entry per CDR3 protein. The sample has roughly 690,000 distinct CDR3 sequences, around 20% seen once. This sample was also put to use in a study of T cells expressing NK-cell markers.

Sequencing was performed on PBMCs. The receptors were sampled from a woman aged 18-30 years in good health.

The chain joins TRBV7-9 to TRBJ2-2; D uncertain. V was shortened by 0 bases and J by 0 bases, with 8 bases between the two germline ends. The germline V gene encodes CDR1 SEHNR and CDR2 FQNEAQ (reference sequence). The CDR3 is made up of 16 amino acids. The CDR3 reads CASSLAWTPNTGELFF. The CDR3, as DNA: TGTGCCAGCAGCTTAGCGTGGACCCCGAACACCGGGGAGCTGTTTTTT.

The chain uses TRBV5-1 and TRBJ2-5; D is perhaps TRBD2 (6 bases). In germline, CDR1 is SGHRS, CDR2 YFSETQ. This CDR3 comprises 14 residues. Trimming took 0 bases from V and 6 from J, leaving 12 bases between them. CDR3 bases: TGCGCCAGCAGCTTGGGGACTACGGGAAAGACCCAGTACTTC. Its translation is CASSLGTTGKTQYF. The variable domain in full, completed from reference TRBV5-1 and TRBJ2-5, reads KAGVTQTPRYLIKTRGQQVTLSCSPISGHRSVSWYQQTPGQGLQFLFEYFSETQRNKGNFPGRFSGRQFSNSRSEMNVSTLELGDSALYLCASSLGTTGKTQYFGPGTRLLVL.

V gene TRBV27 combines with J gene TRBJ1-2; TRBD1 might be the D (5 bases). The V and J ends lost 5 bases and 7 bases respectively, with 23 bases between them. This CDR3 contains 16 residues. Looked up from germline, CDR1 is MNHEY and CDR2 is SMNVEV (reference sequence). This CDR3 is CASSPRRSGDDCGYTF. The CDR3 DNA reads as TGTGCCAGCAGTCCAAGGCGGTCGGGGGACGACTGTGGCTACACCTTC.

The chain carries TRBV6-5 and TRBJ2-7; D gene unclear. V lost 2 bases and J lost 2, with 7 bases in between. Per the germline V gene, CDR1 is MNHEY and CDR2 is SVGAGI. The CDR3 runs to 13 residues. The CDR3 nucleotides are TGTGCCAGCAGTTACGGGCGGACCTACGAGCAGTACTTC. As protein: CASSYGRTYEQYF.

This clonotype showed up many times. The chain uses TRBV12-3 or TRBV12-4 and TRBJ2-1; no definite D call. Trimming cost V 5 bases and J 6 bases, with 8 bases left between them. The length of the CDR3 is 12 residues. The CDR3 region has the DNA TGTGCCAGCAGTCCCGACATCAATGAGCAGTTCTTC. Translated, it gives CASSPDINEQFF.

The chain uses TRBV4-3 and TRBJ2-7; perhaps TRBD2 as D (6 bases). CDR3 length: 16 residues. The germline V gene has CDR1 LGHNA and CDR2 YSLEER. The V end was cut by 1 base, the J end by 4 bases, with 17 bases between. The CDR3 loop reads CASSQGFGRSRYEQYF. CDR3 DNA sequence: TGCGCCAGCAGCCAAGGGTTCGGGAGATCTAGGTACGAGCAGTACTTC.

The V call is TRBV20-1, the J call TRBJ1-5; no firm D call. V was pared by 0 bases and J by 5 bases, with 5 bases between. In germline, CDR1 is DFQATT, CDR2 SNEGSKA (reference sequence). CDR3 length: 12 residues. In DNA, the CDR3 is TGCAGTGCTAGAGATGGAGATCAGCCCCAGCATTTT. Translating it yields CSARDGDQPQHF.